This section outlines one T cell receptor beta chain sequence together with its context. The antigen is not known. TCRdb independently ran MiXCR on the 5' RACE reads; one entry per CDR3 protein. Counted here are 300,000 to 400,000 distinct CDR3 sequences, around 27% occurring once; the ten biggest clones make up roughly 12%. These data are taken from a study of T-cell memory formation after mild COVID-19. Germline lookup yields CDR1 SGHDT and CDR2 YYEEEE. The CDR3 is 15 amino acids. Trimming shortened V by 4 bases and J by 4 bases, and 14 bases separated the two germline ends. General observations from the study: Cross-reactive memory seemingly joined, as some responding clones were found in pre-infection memory. Among contracting clones, CD4+ were mainly CM/EM and CD8+ enriched in EMRA.

The TCR sequence derives from an adult woman who had mild COVID-19 (a few samples of this study predate the infection). Cell type and time point are not known. This rearrangement joins TRBV5-6 to TRBJ2-2, with D perhaps matching TRBD1 (5 bases). What was sequenced was PBMCs or a T cell subset sorted from them (not recorded which). For the CDR3, the DNA is TGTGCCAGCAGCCCATGGGGCACAGCCACCGGGGAGCTGTTTTTT. This encodes CASSPWGTATGELFF.